Listed below are T cell receptor beta chains from one sample, sequenced in a study of OX40 agonist ivuxolimab in advanced cancers. Generated by immunoSEQ multiplex PCR, the TCRdb table keeps only in-frame clones and is missing some. This repertoire shows 50,000 to 65,000 clones, around 93% found once; its top ten account for approximately 8.3%. The sample here was CD4+ or CD8+ T cells sorted from blood, taken in a trial of the OX40 agonist ivuxolimab. These receptors were obtained from an adult with an advanced solid tumor such as melanoma, head and neck, liver or kidney cancer. CDR3s include the opening cysteine and the closing phenylalanine or tryptophan. The order of the fields is D gene, V gene, clone size, J gene, CDR3 DNA, CDR3 protein. A D gene is named only where the DNA matches it firmly. Not all rows give a size; the values are once, few, many and, for expanded clones, a class.

D gene: .; V gene: TRBV7-3; clone size: once; J gene: TRBJ2-1; CDR3 DNA: TGTGCCAGCAGCTCTCCACAAAGAGCGGATGAGCAGTTCTTC; CDR3 protein: CASSSPQRADEQFF
D gene: .; V gene: TRBV4-3; clone size: .; J gene: TRBJ2-7; CDR3 DNA: TGCGCCAGCAGCCAAGAAGTAAGCGGAGCCCTAAACTACGAGCAGTACTTC; CDR3 protein: CASSQEVSGALNYEQYF
D gene: .; V gene: TRBV27; clone size: .; J gene: TRBJ2-5; CDR3 DNA: TGTGCCAGCAGTTCGGGACTTTCGCCCTTGGAGACCCAGTACTTC; CDR3 protein: CASSSGLSPLETQYF
D gene: TRBD1; V gene: TRBV6-5; clone size: medium-sized; J gene: TRBJ2-7; CDR3 DNA: TGTGCCAGCAGTTGGCGACAGGGAAACGAGCAGTACTTC; CDR3 protein: CASSWRQGNEQYF
D gene: .; V gene: TRBV9; clone size: .; J gene: TRBJ1-1; CDR3 DNA: TGTGCCAGCAGCGCTACGAACACTGAAGCTTTCTTT; CDR3 protein: CASSATNTEAFF
D gene: .; V gene: TRBV7-9; clone size: .; J gene: TRBJ2-1; CDR3 DNA: TGTGCCAGCAGCTTAGGGCACCCCAATGAGCAGTTCTTC; CDR3 protein: CASSLGHPNEQFF
D gene: TRBD2; V gene: TRBV5-4; clone size: .; J gene: TRBJ2-7; CDR3 DNA: TGTGCCAGCAGCAAGCCGGGACTAGCGAACGAGCAGTACTTC; CDR3 protein: CASSKPGLANEQYF
D gene: .; V gene: TRBV27; clone size: .; J gene: TRBJ2-1; CDR3 DNA: TGTGCCAGCAGTTACCTAGCAGATGATGAGCAGTTCTTC; CDR3 protein: CASSYLADDEQFF
D gene: TRBD1; V gene: TRBV27; clone size: .; J gene: TRBJ1-5; CDR3 DNA: TGTGCCAGCGGGGCCACAGGGGGCCGGGGCCAGCCCCAGCATTTT; CDR3 protein: CASGATGGRGQPQHF
D gene: .; V gene: TRBV5-8; clone size: .; J gene: TRBJ1-5; CDR3 DNA: TGTGCCAGCAGCTTGGTGGAGTATAGCAATCAGCCCCAGCATTTT; CDR3 protein: CASSLVEYSNQPQHF
D gene: TRBD2; V gene: TRBV4-1; clone size: .; J gene: TRBJ2-1; CDR3 DNA: TGCGCCAGCAGCCTTCGGGAGCTAGCGGAAACTTACAATGAGCAGTTCTTC; CDR3 protein: CASSLRELAETYNEQFF
D gene: .; V gene: TRBV27; clone size: .; J gene: TRBJ1-1; CDR3 DNA: TGTGCCAGCAGCACCAGACAAGCAGAAGCTTTCTTT; CDR3 protein: CASSTRQAEAFF
D gene: .; V gene: TRBV4-1; clone size: .; J gene: TRBJ1-1; CDR3 DNA: TGCGCCAGCAGCCAAGGCTACAACTTAAACACTGAAGCTTTCTTT; CDR3 protein: CASSQGYNLNTEAFF
D gene: .; V gene: TRBV9; clone size: .; J gene: TRBJ2-5; CDR3 DNA: TGTGCCAGCAGCGGTCTGGGAGGAGCAGAGACCCAGTACTTC; CDR3 protein: CASSGLGGAETQYF
D gene: TRBD1; V gene: TRBV10-3; clone size: .; J gene: TRBJ1-1; CDR3 DNA: TGTGCCATCAGTGACTTAGGGGGCCAGAACACTGAAGCTTTCTTT; CDR3 protein: CAISDLGGQNTEAFF
D gene: TRBD1; V gene: TRBV4-3; clone size: once; J gene: TRBJ1-2; CDR3 DNA: TGCGCCAGCAGCCCAGAACCGGGACAGATAATATATGGCTACACCTTC; CDR3 protein: CASSPEPGQIIYGYTF
D gene: .; V gene: TRBV7-3; clone size: .; J gene: TRBJ2-1; CDR3 DNA: TGTGCCAGCAGCCTAACGGGGGGCCACTACAATGAGCAGTTCTTC; CDR3 protein: CASSLTGGHYNEQFF
D gene: .; V gene: TRBV4-3; clone size: .; J gene: TRBJ2-7; CDR3 DNA: TGCGCCAGCAGCCAAGAGAAAGGGTGGAACAACTACGAGCAGTACTTC; CDR3 protein: CASSQEKGWNNYEQYF
D gene: .; V gene: TRBV28; clone size: .; J gene: TRBJ1-1; CDR3 DNA: TGTGCCAGCAGTTTACGTCAGGAACGATGGGGTGAAGCTTTCTTT; CDR3 protein: CASSLRQERWGEAFF
D gene: TRBD2; V gene: TRBV13; clone size: few; J gene: TRBJ2-1; CDR3 DNA: TGTGCCAGCAGCTTTAGCGGGAGAGGGTACAATGAGCAGTTCTTC; CDR3 protein: CASSFSGRGYNEQFF
D gene: .; V gene: TRBV27; clone size: once; J gene: TRBJ1-5; CDR3 DNA: TGTGCCAGCAGTTTAGGGAAAAATCAGCCCCAGCATTTT; CDR3 protein: CASSLGKNQPQHF
D gene: .; V gene: TRBV30; clone size: .; J gene: TRBJ1-1; CDR3 DNA: TGTGCTTGGGGAGGGAACACTGAAGCTTTCTTT; CDR3 protein: CAWGGNTEAFF
D gene: TRBD1; V gene: TRBV7-9; clone size: .; J gene: TRBJ2-1; CDR3 DNA: TGTGCCAGCAGCGGCACTGGGAATGACAGGGGGGCCTACAATGAGCAGTTCTTC; CDR3 protein: CASSGTGNDRGAYNEQFF
D gene: .; V gene: TRBV15; clone size: .; J gene: TRBJ2-1; CDR3 DNA: TGTGCCACCAGCAGAGTGACTAGGGACAATGAGCAGTTCTTC; CDR3 protein: CATSRVTRDNEQFF